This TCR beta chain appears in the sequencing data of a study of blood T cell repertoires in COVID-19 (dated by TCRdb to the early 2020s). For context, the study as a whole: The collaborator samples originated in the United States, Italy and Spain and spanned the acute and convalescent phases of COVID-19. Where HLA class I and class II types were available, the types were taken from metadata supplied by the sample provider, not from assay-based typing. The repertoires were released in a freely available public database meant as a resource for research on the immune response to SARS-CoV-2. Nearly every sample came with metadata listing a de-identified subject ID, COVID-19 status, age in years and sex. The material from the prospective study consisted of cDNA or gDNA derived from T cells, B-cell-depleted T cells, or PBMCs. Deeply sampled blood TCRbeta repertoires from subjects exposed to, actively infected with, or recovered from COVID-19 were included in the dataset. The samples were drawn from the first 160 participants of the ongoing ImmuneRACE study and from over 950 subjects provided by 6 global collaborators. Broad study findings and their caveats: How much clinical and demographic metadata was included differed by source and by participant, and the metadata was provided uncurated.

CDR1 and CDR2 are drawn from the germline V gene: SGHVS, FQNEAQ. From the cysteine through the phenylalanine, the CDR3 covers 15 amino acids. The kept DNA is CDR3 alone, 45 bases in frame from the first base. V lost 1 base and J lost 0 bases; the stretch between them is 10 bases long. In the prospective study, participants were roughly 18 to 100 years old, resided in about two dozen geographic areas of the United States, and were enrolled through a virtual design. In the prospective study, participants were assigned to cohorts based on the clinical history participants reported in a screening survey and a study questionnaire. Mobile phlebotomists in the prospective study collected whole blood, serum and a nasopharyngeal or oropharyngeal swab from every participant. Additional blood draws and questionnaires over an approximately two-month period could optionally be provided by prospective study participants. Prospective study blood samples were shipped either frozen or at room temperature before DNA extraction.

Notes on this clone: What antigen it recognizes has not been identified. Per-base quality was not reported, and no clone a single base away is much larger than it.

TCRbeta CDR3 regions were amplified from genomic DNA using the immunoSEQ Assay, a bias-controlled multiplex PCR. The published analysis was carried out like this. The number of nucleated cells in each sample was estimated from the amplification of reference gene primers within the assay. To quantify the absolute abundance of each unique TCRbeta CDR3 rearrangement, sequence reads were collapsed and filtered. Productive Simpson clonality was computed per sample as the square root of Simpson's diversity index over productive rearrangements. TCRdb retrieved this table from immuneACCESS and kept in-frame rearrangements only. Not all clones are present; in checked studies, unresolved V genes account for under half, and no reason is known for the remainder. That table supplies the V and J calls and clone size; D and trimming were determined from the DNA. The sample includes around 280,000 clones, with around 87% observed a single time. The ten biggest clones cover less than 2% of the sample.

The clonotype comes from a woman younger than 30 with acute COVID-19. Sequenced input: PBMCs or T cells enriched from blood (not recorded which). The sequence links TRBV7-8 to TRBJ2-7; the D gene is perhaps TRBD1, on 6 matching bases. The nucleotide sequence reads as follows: TGTGCCAGCAGCTTAGATCAGGGGCCCTCCTACGAGCAGTACTTC. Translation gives CASSLDQGPSYEQYF.